This T cell receptor (beta chain) is from a study of a mutant IDH1 vaccine in newly diagnosed glioma. Study details: The patients were given eight vaccinations, one each in weeks 1, 3, 5, 7, 11, 15, 19 and 23. Patients' prior therapy spanned radiotherapy, temozolomide, or both; most underwent both.

The CDR3 consists of 13 residues. The ends lost 10 bases at V and 12 bases at J; junction bases unmatched: 12. Germline CDR1 reads SNHLY; CDR2 reads FYNNEI. Noted time point: week 5, during vaccination. The vaccine gave 300 ug of a 20-mer mutant IDH1 peptide subcutaneously per dose. Each tumor in the donors was a new WHO grade 3 or 4 astrocytoma, IDH1-mutant and ATRX-lost. On this clone itself: Its cognate antigen is unknown.

TCRdb keeps only in-frame clones here, not all; method: immunoSEQ multiplex PCR. Of over 55,000 clones in the sample, about nine tenths were seen once. Study observations and caveats: Pseudoprogression showed no apparent link to changes in top peripheral T cell clonotypes.

Sequenced material: PBMCs, taken from a glioma patient whose treatment included an IDH1 peptide vaccine. The chain combines TRBV2 with TRBJ1-4; 9 bases align to TRBD1. The receptor's source is a woman aged 40 to 50 with glioma. This CDR3 is CATATGGKGELFF. In DNA, the CDR3 is TGTGCCACCGCAACAGGGGGCAAGGGCGAACTGTTTTTT.